The source of this TCR beta chain is a study of cytomegalovirus exposure and HLA in healthy donors. Whole-study findings and limits: As was reported, the HLA-A and HLA-B alleles of most subjects were accurately predicted from TCR beta sequences.

The CDR3 covers 14 residues. The J segment lost 3 bases and the V segment lost 5 bases, leaving 7 bases of the junction unmatched. Germline V CDR1 and CDR2: SGHVS, FNYEAQ. This clone was observed once. Its target is not known. It was with 60 Vbeta and 13 Jbeta primers that the PCR ran. Clones were sequenced by immunoSEQ multiplex PCR, and TCRdb holds only the in-frame ones, with some missing. The table records more than 75,000 clones, roughly 86% of them present only once. This receptor was taken from a young woman in good health and CMV-seropositive. Sequenced: PBMCs. The chain uses TRBV7-6 and TRBJ2-7; 7 positions agree with TRBD1. CDR3 amino acids: CASSQRTGVYEQYF. CDR3 bases: TGTGCCAGCAGCCAACGGACAGGCGTCTACGAGCAGTACTTC.